The 2 T cell receptor beta chains given below trace back to one sample, sequenced in a study of T cells in Graves' hyperthyroidism and ophthalmopathy. Amplification of TCR beta CDR3 regions was performed using RNA transcripts as template. The TCR CDR3 first-round RT-PCR relied on the HTBI primer set. TCRdb re-called the multiplex PCR reads with MiXCR, one entry per CDR3 protein. The sample records under 400,000 distinct CDR3 sequences, 15% to 20% being singletons. Sequencing was carried out using blood. The receptors were gathered from a woman between 50 and 59 years old with Graves' hyperthyroidism.

The genes are TRBV6-2 or TRBV6-3 and TRBJ2-3; 7 positions match TRBD1. The CDR3 length is 16 residues. CDR1 is MNHEY, CDR2 SVGEGT, per germline. V was clipped by 4 bases and J by 0 bases; unmatched bases: 7. This CDR3 is CASSLRQGPSTDTQYF. CDR3 bases: TGTGCCAGCAGTTTGAGACAGGGCCCGAGCACAGATACGCAGTATTTT.

This clonotype occurred many times. This sequence joins TRBV5-1 and TRBJ1-1; possible D gene TRBD1, 5 bases. Trimming took off 2 bases at V and 1 base at J, with 12 bases between the two ends. The germline V gene encodes CDR1 SGHRS and CDR2 YFSETQ. CDR3 length equals 15 residues. The CDR3 sequence is CASSFGGGSNTEAFF. The DNA for the CDR3 is TGCGCCAGCAGCTTCGGTGGGGGATCGAACACTGAAGCTTTCTTT. Looking up the rest from reference TRBV5-1 and TRBJ1-1 gives the full variable domain: KAGVTQTPRYLIKTRGQQVTLSCSPISGHRSVSWYQQTPGQGLQFLFEYFSETQRNKGNFPGRFSGRQFSNSRSEMNVSTLELGDSALYLCASSFGGGSNTEAFFGQGTRLTVV.